This entry lists 28 T cell receptor beta chains sequenced from one sample in a study of OX40 agonist ivuxolimab in advanced cancers. Library creation used the immunoSEQ multiplex PCR assay. TCRdb limited this immuneACCESS table to in-frame rearrangements with V and J called. A share of clones is missing; checked studies link under half to unresolved V genes, and the rest is unexplained. In this sample the table shows around 140,000 clones, about 92% of which occur a single time. The ten largest clones add up to more than 0.9% of the sample. This specimen consisted of CD4+ or CD8+ T cells sorted from blood, obtained in a trial of the OX40 agonist ivuxolimab. Source of these receptors: an adult with an advanced solid tumor such as melanoma, head and neck, liver or kidney cancer.

This clone was recorded once. V and J are TRBV5-1 and TRBJ1-2, with 10 bases lining up with TRBD1. Germline CDR1 is SGHRS and CDR2 is YFSETQ. This CDR3 has 15 residues. The ends lost 4 bases at V and 6 bases at J; junction bases unmatched: 9. CDR3 protein: CASSPNPGQGNGYTF. CDR3 sequence (DNA): TGCGCCAGCAGCCCGAATCCGGGACAGGGGAATGGCTACACCTTC.

The chain carries TRBV27 and TRBJ2-7; 7 nucleotides agree with TRBD2. Germline V gives CDR1 MNHEY, CDR2 SMNVEV (reference sequence). This CDR3 is built from 13 residues. Unmatched junction bases numbered 3, after V lost 4 bases and J lost 3 bases. Here the CDR3 reads CASSWREFYEQYF. DNA for the CDR3: TGTGCCAGCAGTTGGCGGGAGTTCTACGAGCAGTACTTC.

This chain uses TRBV13 with TRBJ2-7; weak D call: TRBD2 (5 bases). The CDR3 is 19 amino acids. CDR1 and CDR2 from the germline V gene are PRHDT and FYEKMQ (reference sequence). Trimming pared 5 bases from V and 1 base from J, leaving 27 bases between. The chain's CDR3 is CASSTWSLSTERRSYEQYF. DNA of the CDR3: TGTGCCAGCAGCACATGGTCTCTCTCGACCGAGCGGAGGTCCTACGAGCAGTACTTC.

The chain links TRBV4-3 to TRBJ2-7; 7 bases match TRBD1. The CDR3 loop spans 15 amino acids. Per germline, CDR1 LGHNA and CDR2 YSLEER. Losses at the gene ends were 0 bases for V and 6 bases for J; bases not matched to a gene: 8. The CDR3 loop is CASSQEGDSQSEQYF. The CDR3 nucleotides are TGCGCCAGCAGCCAAGAAGGGGACAGCCAATCCGAGCAGTACTTC.

The gene calls are TRBV29-1 and TRBJ2-3; D unresolved. This CDR3 has 11 amino acids. Germline CDR1 reads SQVTM; CDR2 reads ANQGSEA. The germline V and J ends were trimmed by 4 bases and 5 bases, with 7 bases remaining between them. Here the CDR3 DNA reads TGCAGCGTTGTGTCCGTAGATACGCAGTATTTT. It specifies CSVVSVDTQYF.

This chain links TRBV4-3 with TRBJ1-5; D unresolved. Trimming took off 6 bases at V and 5 bases at J, with 14 bases between the two ends. The CDR3 is 14 residues long. Germline CDR1 LGHNA, CDR2 YSLEER. The CDR3 nucleotides read TGCGCCAGCAGTCTAGCGGACCGTGATCAGCCCCAGCATTTT. It yields the protein CASSLADRDQPQHF.

The rearrangement joins TRBV28 to TRBJ1-2, with D perhaps TRBD1 (5 bases). This CDR3 region has 12 residues. Trimming removed 9 bases from V and 6 bases from J, with 14 bases in between. Germline V gene data show CDR1 as MDHEN and CDR2 as SYDVKM. CDR3 nucleotide sequence: TGTGCCAGTGCGGGGGGGTGGAATGGCTACACCTTC. Its protein is CASAGGWNGYTF.

The rearrangement uses TRBV4-2 and TRBJ1-2; 9 nucleotides match TRBD1. With 2 bases clipped from V and 8 bases from J, the junction kept 9 bases outside the gene matches. CDR3 size: 15 residues. Germline V lookup: CDR1 LGHNA, CDR2 YNFKEQ. Here the CDR3 reads CASSQQIQGAGGYTF. Written as DNA, the CDR3 is TGTGCCAGCAGCCAACAAATACAGGGGGCGGGAGGCTACACCTTC.

The gene calls are TRBV6-6 and TRBJ2-7; 9 bases fit TRBD1. Germline CDR1 MNHNY, CDR2 SVGAGI (reference sequence). The CDR3 is 14 amino acids. V lost 6 bases to trimming and J lost 5 bases; unmatched junction nucleotides: 8. The CDR3 protein is CASRPRTGADEQYF. The CDR3 DNA reads TGTGCCAGCAGACCTAGGACAGGGGCTGACGAGCAGTACTTC.

About this clone: A junction boundary mismatches the germline segment, possibly from a read error. This sequence joins TRBV7-2 and TRBJ2-1, with 14 bases aligning to TRBD2. CDR3 length: 13 amino acids. CDR1 is SGHTA and CDR2 is FQGNSA in the germline V gene. Here the CDR3 reads CASSDGLAGGRVF. DNA for the CDR3: TGTGCCAGCAGCGATGGACTAGCGGGGGGAAGGGTCTTC.

This chain joins TRBV7-9 and TRBJ2-6; weak D call: TRBD1 (6 bases). Trimming pared 4 bases from V and 4 bases from J, leaving 11 bases between. Germline CDR1 reads SEHNR; CDR2 reads FQNEAQ (reference sequence). The CDR3 contains 15 residues. The CDR3 spells CASSSQGAGANVLTF. The CDR3 DNA reads TGTGCCAGCAGCTCACAGGGTGCCGGGGCCAACGTCCTGACTTTC.

The J gene is TRBJ2-1, the V gene TRBV5-4; D is unclear. V was trimmed by 4 bases and J by 0 bases, leaving 8 bases between them. From germline, CDR1 is SGHNT and CDR2 YYREEE (reference sequence). CDR3 length equals 14 residues. The CDR3 loop reads CASSRGNSYNEQFF. The CDR3 DNA reads TGTGCCAGCAGCCGCGGCAACTCCTACAATGAGCAGTTCTTC.

For the CDR3, the DNA is TGTGCCAGCAGCTCCTACACCGGGGAGCTGTTTTTT. Encoded protein: CASSSYTGELFF. The V call is TRBV7-2, the J call TRBJ2-2; D not certain. The CDR3 is made up of 12 amino acids. V lost 4 bases to trimming and J lost 3 bases, with 3 bases between them. CDR1 SGHTA and CDR2 FQGNSA come from the germline V gene.

The chain recombines TRBV9 with TRBJ2-7; perhaps TRBD1 as D (7 bases). V gave up 3 bases and J gave up 5 bases, with 18 bases separating them. Germline CDR1 and CDR2: SGDLS and YYNGEE. CDR3 size: 15 residues. For the CDR3, the DNA is TGTGCCAGCAGCGGGACGACAGGGAGGACCCACGAGCAGTACTTC. Translation gives CASSGTTGRTHEQYF.

The chain has TRBV28 and TRBJ2-5, with TRBD2 as a possible D gene (5 bases). V lost 6 bases to trimming and J lost 5 bases, with 19 bases between them. The CDR3 covers 15 residues. CDR1 is MDHEN and CDR2 is SYDVKM in the germline V gene. CDR3 DNA: TGTGCCAGCAGCGCCGGACCTCTCGGCGGGGAGACCCAGTACTTC. It is translated as CASSAGPLGGETQYF.

The J gene is TRBJ1-5, the V gene TRBV28; 10 nucleotides line up with TRBD1. Germline CDR1 reads MDHEN; CDR2 reads SYDVKM. The J segment lost 2 bases and the V segment lost 4 bases, leaving 14 bases of the junction unmatched. The CDR3 has 19 amino acids. The CDR3 region has the DNA TGTGCCAGCAGTTCAATACGGGACAGGGGACGGGTCGGCAATCAGCCCCAGCATTTT. It codes for CASSSIRDRGRVGNQPQHF.

V usage is TRBV2 and J usage is TRBJ2-5, with 10 bases aligning to TRBD2. Germline loops: CDR1 SNHLY, CDR2 FYNNEI. Unmatched junction bases numbered 3, after V lost 4 bases and J lost 1 base. The CDR3 runs to 15 residues. CDR3 residues: CASSGASGGQETQYF. The CDR3 DNA reads TGTGCCAGCAGTGGGGCTAGCGGGGGCCAAGAGACCCAGTACTTC.

V and J are TRBV7-2 and TRBJ1-2; D perhaps matches TRBD1 (5 bases). Germline CDR1 SGHTA, CDR2 FQGNSA. The CDR3 consists of 13 residues. Trimming cost V 4 bases and J 8 bases, with 14 bases left between them. The CDR3 DNA is TGTGCCAGCAGCTCAGTCGTCCAGGGCGGCTACACCTTC. It translates to CASSSVVQGGYTF. The full variable domain, completed using reference TRBV7-2 and TRBJ1-2, is GAGVSQSPSNKVTEKGKDVELRCDPISGHTALYWYRQSLGQGLEFLIYFQGNSAPDKSGLPSDRFSAERTGGSVSTLTIQRTQQEDSAVYLCASSSVVQGGYTFGSGTRLTVV.

The chain recombines TRBV9 with TRBJ1-6; D remains ambiguous. In germline, CDR1 is SGDLS, CDR2 YYNGEE. The length of the CDR3 is 16 residues. V lost 3 bases and J lost 8, with 18 bases in between. In nucleotides, the CDR3 is TGTGCCAGCAGCGCATCCCCCCGGGCCGTCGATTCACCCCTCCACTTT. Residues: CASSASPRAVDSPLHF. The whole variable domain, remainder taken from reference TRBV9 and TRBJ1-6, is DSGVTQTPKHLITATGQRVTLRCSPRSGDLSVYWYQQSLDQGLQFLIQYYNGEERAKGNILERFSAQQFPDLHSELNLSSLELGDSALYFCASSASPRAVDSPLHFGNGTRLTVT.

CDR3 nucleotides: TGTGCCAGCAGCTTACAGGGGACCACCGGGGAGCTGTTTTTT. Its translation: CASSLQGTTGELFF. The chain links TRBV7-3 to TRBJ2-2; possible D gene TRBD1, 6 bases. Trimming pared 2 bases from V and 4 bases from J, leaving 8 bases between. Germline V gene lookup returns CDR1 SGHTA and CDR2 FQGTGA. The CDR3 consists of 14 residues.

The chain employs TRBV7-9 and TRBJ2-5, with 7 bases that match TRBD1. Trimming at V came to 4 bases and at J to 2 bases, leaving 4 bases not matched to a gene. Looked up from germline, CDR1 is SEHNR and CDR2 is FQNEAQ (reference sequence). The CDR3 has 14 residues. This CDR3 is CASSYDRVQETQYF. Here the CDR3 DNA reads TGTGCCAGCAGCTATGACAGGGTACAAGAGACCCAGTACTTC.

The chain recombines TRBV5-1 with TRBJ2-5; possible D gene TRBD2, 6 bases. Trimming left V 5 bases short and J 2 bases short, with 16 bases between. The CDR3 contains 15 residues. From germline, CDR1 is SGHRS and CDR2 YFSETQ. CDR3: CASSPGRGLQETQYF. The CDR3 DNA follows: TGCGCCAGCAGTCCAGGGCGGGGCTTACAAGAGACCCAGTACTTC.

The chain combines TRBV6-5 with TRBJ1-2; 9 bases line up with TRBD1. Germline V CDR1 and CDR2: MNHEY, SVGAGI. This CDR3 contains 14 residues. J gave up 8 bases and V 6 bases, and 10 bases lay outside the gene matches. The chain's CDR3 is CASSPDRGVRGYTF. CDR3 DNA sequence: TGTGCCAGCAGCCCCGACAGGGGGGTAAGGGGCTACACCTTC.

This chain joins TRBV7-2 and TRBJ2-7; TRBD1 is a possible D gene (6 bases). The length of the CDR3 is 15 residues. V shed 3 bases and J shed 3 bases, with 15 bases lying between them. The germline V gene encodes CDR1 SGHTA and CDR2 FQGNSA. The chain's CDR3 is CASSFRQDPFYEQYF. CDR3 coding DNA: TGTGCCAGCAGCTTCCGACAGGACCCCTTCTACGAGCAGTACTTC.

The gene calls are TRBV7-2 and TRBJ1-6; D perhaps matches TRBD1 (5 bases). Trimming cost V 5 bases and J 9 bases, with 17 bases left between them. CDR3 size: 15 residues. Germline assignment: CDR1 SGHTA and CDR2 FQGNSA. CDR3 sequence reads: CASSPPAGKSSPLHF. The CDR3 DNA is TGTGCCAGCAGCCCTCCGGCAGGGAAGTCTTCACCCCTCCACTTT.

The chain joins TRBV12-5 to TRBJ1-5; 8 positions agree with TRBD1. V gave up 5 bases and J gave up 0 bases; unmatched junction bases: 15. Germline CDR1 LGHNT, CDR2 FRNRAP. This CDR3 is built from 19 residues. The CDR3 spells CASGTSQGALLLSNQPQHF. The CDR3 nucleotides are TGTGCTAGTGGTACTTCTCAGGGGGCGCTTCTTCTTAGCAATCAGCCCCAGCATTTT.

This chain links TRBV9 with TRBJ2-7, with TRBD2 matching 12 bases. This CDR3 is built from 15 residues. With 4 bases clipped from V and 5 bases from J, the junction kept 7 bases outside the gene matches. Per the germline V gene, CDR1 is SGDLS and CDR2 is YYNGEE. CDR3 region: CASSSSGRAGNEQYF. Here the CDR3 DNA reads TGTGCCAGCAGCTCTAGCGGGAGGGCCGGGAACGAGCAGTACTTC.

V usage is TRBV4-2 and J usage is TRBJ1-1, with 8 nucleotides matching TRBD1. The CDR3 is 12 residues long. With V trimmed by 4 bases and J by 11 bases, 6 bases remained unmatched. Germline V lookup: CDR1 LGHNA, CDR2 YNFKEQ. CDR3 in DNA: TGTGCCAGCAGCCCACAGGGGGTTGGTGCTTTCTTT. It translates to CASSPQGVGAFF.